A selection of T cell receptor beta chains follows, all from one sample in a study of T cell repertoires in cytomegalovirus infection. TCRdb ran MiXCR on the reads and lists one entry per CDR3 protein. The sample consists of some 590,000 distinct CDR3 sequences, around two fifths of them appearing once. The antigens of these receptors remain unknown. The starting material was cultured PBMCs, obtained from culture after CMV antigen stimulation. These receptors were taken from a human donor in good health (CMV status not recorded). Some clones in this sample may be carry-over from other donors' samples. CDR3s include the opening cysteine and the closing phenylalanine or tryptophan. A D gene is named only where the DNA matches it firmly. Clone size is given for some rows only: seen once, a few or many times, or a class if the clone is expanded.

few	TRBV24-1	-	15	TRBJ2-1	CATEELNSQPNEQFF	TGTGCCACCGAGGAACTAAACTCCCAACCCAATGAGCAGTTCTTC
-	TRBV7-2	TRBD2	15	TRBJ2-7	CASSLGTSATYEQYF	TGTGCCAGCAGCTTAGGGACTAGCGCAACCTACGAGCAGTACTTC
few	TRBV6-1	-	16	TRBJ1-2	CASSEGPGLGNYGYTF	TGTGCCAGCAGTGAGGGACCGGGACTGGGAAACTATGGCTACACCTTC
-	TRBV7-6	-	15	TRBJ2-3	CASSLIGNGADTQYF	TGTGCCAGCAGCCTTATAGGGAATGGGGCAGATACGCAGTATTTT
few	TRBV7-6	-	15	TRBJ1-1	CASSLAGRVGTEAFF	TGTGCCAGCAGCTTAGCGGGCAGGGTGGGCACTGAAGCTTTCTTT
few	TRBV19	-	13	TRBJ2-2	CASSIPLRRELFF	TGTGCCAGTAGTATCCCCCTCCGACGGGAGCTGTTTTTT
-	TRBV4-1	-	14	TRBJ1-1	CASSQVGTAIEAFF	TGCGCCAGCAGCCAAGTTGGAACAGCGATTGAAGCTTTCTTT
-	TRBV7-6	-	15	TRBJ2-3	CASSSRDSKPDTQYF	TGTGCCAGCAGCTCGCGGGACAGCAAACCAGATACGCAGTATTTT
-	TRBV7-9	-	12	TRBJ2-7	CASSYGPGEQYF	TGTGCCAGCAGCTACGGTCCCGGCGAGCAGTACTTC
few	TRBV7-8	-	16	TRBJ1-5	CASSSPLRGERQPQHF	TGTGCCAGCAGCTCCCCACTCAGAGGGGAAAGACAGCCCCAGCATTTT
many	TRBV7-2	-	14	TRBJ1-1	CASSRDGAVTEAFF	TGTGCCAGCAGTCGGGACGGGGCTGTTACTGAAGCTTTCTTT
-	TRBV6-1	TRBD1	15	TRBJ1-5	CASSGSTGGGQPQHF	TGTGCCAGCAGTGGATCTACAGGGGGAGGTCAGCCCCAGCATTTT
few	TRBV19	-	14	TRBJ1-1	CASSIGSRGTEAFF	TGTGCCAGTAGTATTGGGTCTCGGGGGACTGAAGCTTTCTTT
few	TRBV7-8	-	13	TRBJ1-2	CASSLRTAYGYTF	TGTGCCAGCAGCTTAAGGACCGCTTATGGCTACACCTTC
-	TRBV7-8	TRBD2	14	TRBJ2-1	CASSQTTTGTSPHF	TGTGCCAGCAGCCAAACCACAACCGGGACTAGCCCCCACTTC
-	TRBV27	TRBD1	18	TRBJ1-6	CASSPHVSDRGYNSPLHF	TGTGCCAGCAGTCCCCATGTCTCGGACAGGGGCTATAATTCACCCCTCCACTTT
-	TRBV7-9	-	13	TRBJ2-7	CASRSSGSYEQYF	TGTGCCAGCCGAAGTAGCGGCTCCTACGAGCAGTACTTC
many	TRBV7-6	-	14	TRBJ2-3	CASSFGQITDTQYF	TGTGCCAGCAGCTTTGGACAGATCACAGATACGCAGTATTTT
-	TRBV4-1	-	15	TRBJ2-3	CASSPVVRSTDTQYF	TGCGCCAGCAGCCCGGTCGTTCGATCCACAGATACGCAGTATTTT
-	TRBV2	TRBD2	16	TRBJ2-5	CASSDGSGRDGETQYF	TGTGCCAGCAGTGACGGCAGCGGGAGGGACGGGGAGACCCAGTACTTC
-	TRBV23-1	-	16	TRBJ2-1	CASSQLIGTEYNEQFF	TGCGCCAGCAGTCAATTAATAGGAACAGAATACAATGAGCAGTTCTTC
few	TRBV7-8	TRBD1	14	TRBJ2-7	CASSFRQGAYEQYF	TGTGCCAGCAGCTTCCGACAGGGGGCTTACGAGCAGTACTTC
few	TRBV7-9	TRBD1	12	TRBJ2-7	CASGTGFDEQYF	TGTGCCAGCGGGACAGGGTTCGACGAGCAGTACTTC
few	TRBV7-8	-	18	TRBJ1-6	CASSLGAGGAGYNSPLHF	TGTGCCAGCAGCCTAGGTGCTGGGGGCGCGGGTTATAATTCACCCCTCCACTTT
few	TRBV6-9	TRBD1	15	TRBJ2-1	CARISGGVSYNEQFF	TGTGCCAGGATATCAGGGGGCGTATCCTACAATGAGCAGTTCTTC
-	TRBV7-8	-	14	TRBJ2-1	CASSLEPGVNEQFF	TGTGCCAGCAGCTTAGAGCCGGGAGTCAATGAGCAGTTCTTC
-	TRBV6-1	TRBD2	21	TRBJ2-3	CASKRYGTSVYRSWSTDTQYF	TGTGCCAGCAAAAGGTATGGCACTAGCGTTTACCGGAGTTGGAGCACAGATACGCAGTATTTT
few	TRBV7-2	-	14	TRBJ2-3	CASSLSSSRDTQYF	TGTGCCAGCAGCTTAAGTTCGTCGAGGGATACGCAGTATTTT
few	TRBV7-2	-	13	TRBJ2-7	CASTAGRGGEQYF	TGTGCCAGCACGGCCGGGCGGGGCGGGGAGCAGTACTTC
few	TRBV7-2	-	15	TRBJ2-3	CASSLVGPQPDTQYF	TGTGCCAGCAGCTTAGTGGGACCCCAGCCAGATACGCAGTATTTT
-	TRBV27	-	17	TRBJ2-3	CASSFYSHLVKGNTQYF	TGTGCCAGCAGTTTTTACAGCCATCTGGTTAAGGGCAATACGCAGTATTTT
few	TRBV6-5	-	15	TRBJ1-5	CASSLDRPTNQPQHF	TGTGCCAGCAGTTTGGACCGACCTACCAATCAGCCCCAGCATTTT
once	TRBV12-3/TRBV12-4	-	16	TRBJ1-2	CASSSGRTPALYGYTF	TGTGCCAGCAGCAGCGGACGTACCCCGGCCCTCTATGGCTACACCTTC
-	TRBV7-2	-	14	TRBJ2-6	CASSSVAGANVLTF	TGTGCCAGCTCAAGCGTGGCTGGGGCCAACGTCCTGACTTTC
-	TRBV7-4	TRBD1	20	TRBJ2-1	CASSLAWRGQGVSSYNEQFF	TGTGCCAGCAGCTTAGCGTGGAGAGGACAGGGGGTAAGCTCCTACAATGAGCAGTTCTTC
-	TRBV27	-	14	TRBJ2-5	CASSLLREQETQYF	TGTGCCAGCAGTTTACTCAGGGAACAAGAGACCCAGTACTTC
-	TRBV18	-	13	TRBJ1-5	CASSRGSDQPQHF	TGTGCCAGCTCACGCGGATCAGATCAGCCCCAGCATTTT
-	TRBV7-2	-	15	TRBJ2-7	CASSAVGTQTYEQYF	TGTGCCAGCAGCGCCGTTGGGACTCAAACCTACGAGCAGTACTTC
-	TRBV27	-	11	TRBJ2-5	CASSSSTTQYF	TGTGCCAGCAGTTCATCTACAACCCAGTACTTC
few	TRBV12-3/TRBV12-4	TRBD1	13	TRBJ1-2	CASSRTGGYGYTF	TGTGCCAGCAGTCGTACAGGGGGGTATGGCTACACCTTC
-	TRBV18	-	17	TRBJ2-5	CASSPPVPVLGGETQYF	TGTGCCAGCTCACCACCTGTGCCGGTACTAGGGGGAGAGACCCAGTACTTC
many	TRBV7-2	TRBD1	15	TRBJ2-5	CASRRTGALQETQYF	TGTGCCAGCAGGCGGACAGGGGCGCTTCAAGAGACCCAGTACTTC
once	TRBV6-2/TRBV6-3	TRBD2	16	TRBJ2-7	CASSPAWRGGSYEQYF	TGTGCCAGCAGTCCCGCCTGGCGGGGGGGCTCCTACGAGCAGTACTTC
once	TRBV24-1	-	15	TRBJ2-6	CATKPEASGANVLTF	TGTGCCACCAAACCGGAGGCCTCTGGGGCCAACGTCCTGACTTTC
-	TRBV6-6	-	13	TRBJ1-5	CASSYSRGQPQHF	TGTGCCAGCAGTTACTCTCGAGGCCAGCCCCAGCATTTT
-	TRBV6-1	-	13	TRBJ1-6	CASTVRNRSPLHF	TGTGCCAGCACCGTCCGGAACCGGTCCCCCCTCCACTTT
-	TRBV7-8	-	11	TRBJ2-1	CASARFDEQFF	TGTGCCAGCGCTCGGTTTGATGAGCAGTTCTTC
-	TRBV9	-	14	TRBJ2-7	CASSPRSSSYEQYF	TGTGCCAGCAGCCCAAGGTCTAGCAGCTACGAGCAGTACTTC
many	TRBV7-2	-	13	TRBJ1-2	CASTPRASGGYTF	TGTGCCAGCACCCCGAGGGCCTCTGGAGGCTACACCTTC